Sequencing of this T cell receptor beta chain was carried out in a study of T cells after yellow fever vaccination. On the study more broadly: The fractions with low cell numbers were processed using SMART-Seq v4 Ultra Low Input.

TCRdb processed the 5' RACE reads anew with MiXCR; each CDR3 protein has one entry. The sample has 300,000 to 400,000 distinct CDR3 sequences; around 13% are singletons. V lost 6 bases and J lost 2, with 12 bases in between. The CDR3 is 14 amino acids. The germline V gene has CDR1 SGHTA and CDR2 FQGTGA. Points from the study as a whole: Clonotypes found in both CD4 and CD8 compartments made up a small share. Weaker overall was a secondary response that nonetheless peaked faster, on day 5 versus 15.

Ten or more counts support this clonotype. Its antigen is not known. The origin of this receptor is a man aged 18 to 30 who received the YFV17D yellow fever vaccine. The source material was CD4+ T cells sorted from PBMCs, sampled 15 days after the yellow fever booster vaccination. This chain connects TRBV7-3 to TRBJ2-3; D not certain. Written as DNA, the CDR3 is TGTGCCAGCAGGATGACCGGTACCACAGATACGCAGTATTTT. Amino acid sequence: CASRMTGTTDTQYF. The full variable domain, in which reference TRBV7-3 and TRBJ2-3 provide the parts outside the CDR3, is GAGVSQTPSNKVTEKGKYVELRCDPISGHTALYWYRQSLGQGPEFLIYFQGTGAADDSGLPNDRFFAVRPEGSVSTLKIQRTERGDSAVYLCASRMTGTTDTQYFGPGTRLTVL.